The 21 T cell receptor beta chains below come from one sample, sequenced in a study of blood T cells in healthy people across ages. PCR was performed a second time for about 7 to 11 cycles using a sample-barcoded 5' primer and a J-beta primer mix. One entry per CDR3 protein, called by TCRdb with MiXCR from the 5' RACE reads. In the table there are hundreds of thousands of distinct CDR3 sequences, roughly half of which are singletons. Sequenced: blood. These receptors came from an elderly woman in good health.

J is TRBJ2-1 and V is TRBV4-2, with TRBD1 matching over 10 bases. The CDR3 length is 16 residues. J gave up 2 bases and V 0 bases, and 1 base lay outside the gene matches. In germline, CDR1 is LGHNA, CDR2 YNFKEQ. CDR3 residues: CASSQEGTGAYNEQFF. CDR3 DNA: TGTGCCAGCAGCCAAGAAGGGACAGGGGCCTACAATGAGCAGTTCTTC.

The chain has TRBV21-1 and TRBJ2-3; the DNA was not compared with TRBD1, the D call given in the table. TRBV21-1 is a listed pseudogene. This CDR3 comprises 14 residues. The CDR3 coding sequence is TGTGCCAGCTTTCCTGACAGGGTCCCAGATACGCAGTATTTT. Translated: CASFPDRVPDTQYF.

As regards this clonotype: A read error is possible here, since a much larger clone lies one base away. The chain recombines TRBV3-1 with TRBJ2-1; the D gene is possibly TRBD1 (6 bases). V was clipped by 1 base and J by 0 bases, with 13 bases between them. This CDR3 spans 17 amino acids. Germline V gene lookup returns CDR1 LGHDT and CDR2 YNNKEL (reference sequence). The CDR3 sequence: CASSQGQGWTSYNEQFF. In DNA, the CDR3 is TGTGCCAGCAGCCAAGGGCAGGGGTGGACCTCCTACAATGAGCAGTTCTTC.

The rearrangement uses TRBV28 and TRBJ2-5, with D possibly being TRBD1 (6 bases). The last part of the DNA fits TRBJ2-7 better; the J call may be wrong. CDR1 is MDHEN, CDR2 SYDVKM, per germline. The CDR3 spans 12 residues. CDR3 in amino acids: CASSGTSLEQYF. In DNA form, the CDR3 reads TGTGCCAGCAGTGGGACATCACTCGAGCAGTACTTC.

This clonotype occurred many times. The gene calls are TRBV12-3 or TRBV12-4 and TRBJ1-2; weak D call: TRBD1 (6 bases). V lost 7 bases and J 0 bases, leaving 24 bases between the germline ends. The CDR3 consists of 18 residues. The CDR3 loop reads CASTTNHGTSYTNYGYTF. The CDR3 DNA reads TGTGCCAGCACCACAAATCACGGGACATCGTACACTAACTATGGCTACACCTTC.

The chain joins TRBV12-3 or TRBV12-4 to TRBJ1-1; D unresolved. The V and J ends lost 3 bases and 5 bases respectively, with 4 bases between them. The CDR3 runs 11 residues. DNA for the CDR3: TGTGCCAGCAGTTTCTTGACTGAAGCTTTCTTT. Translating gives CASSFLTEAFF.

Many counts were recorded for this clonotype. The chain recombines TRBV7-2 with TRBJ2-3; 7 bases align to TRBD2. This CDR3 has 16 amino acids. Trimming removed 1 base from V and 3 bases from J; junction bases left unmatched: 7. Germline CDR1 reads SGHTA; CDR2 reads FQGNSA. DNA of the CDR3: TGTGCCAGCAGCTTAGTGGGGGGGTCGGGGACAGATACGCAGTATTTT. Amino acid sequence: CASSLVGGSGTDTQYF. The complete variable domain, with remaining parts taken from reference TRBV7-2 and TRBJ2-3, reads GAGVSQSPSNKVTEKGKDVELRCDPISGHTALYWYRQSLGQGLEFLIYFQGNSAPDKSGLPSDRFSAERTGGSVSTLTIQRTQQEDSAVYLCASSLVGGSGTDTQYFGPGTRLTVL.

This sequence joins TRBV4-2 and TRBJ2-5; the D call may be TRBD1 or TRBD2 (6 bases each). There are 16 residues in the CDR3. Germline lookup yields CDR1 LGHNA and CDR2 YNFKEQ. V was trimmed by 0 bases and J by 12 bases, leaving 23 bases between them. CDR3 amino acids: CASSQDSNGERGEEYF. Here the CDR3 DNA reads TGTGCCAGCAGCCAAGATTCAAATGGCGAAAGGGGGGAAGAGTACTTC.

The table lists this clonotype with a few counts. This chain links TRBV9 with TRBJ2-2, with TRBD1 as a possible D gene (6 bases). Germline V gene lookup returns CDR1 SGDLS and CDR2 YYNGEE. The V end was cut by 5 bases, the J end by 2 bases, with 10 bases between. The CDR3 has 14 amino acids. The CDR3 loop reads CASRQQGNTGELFF. CDR3 DNA sequence: TGTGCCAGCAGACAACAGGGTAACACCGGGGAGCTGTTTTTT. Filled out from reference TRBV9 and TRBJ2-2, the complete variable domain reads DSGVTQTPKHLITATGQRVTLRCSPRSGDLSVYWYQQSLDQGLQFLIQYYNGEERAKGNILERFSAQQFPDLHSELNLSSLELGDSALYFCASRQQGNTGELFFGEGSRLTVL.

This chain uses TRBV25-1 with TRBJ2-3; the match to TRBD1 covers 8 bases. CDR3 length: 16 residues. The J segment lost 0 bases and the V segment lost 6 bases, leaving 8 bases of the junction unmatched. Germline assignment: CDR1 MGHDK and CDR2 SYGVNS. CDR3 loop: CASSKTGGSSTDTQYF. Written as DNA, the CDR3 is TGTGCCAGCAGCAAAACAGGGGGGTCAAGCACAGATACGCAGTATTTT. The full variable domain, completed using reference TRBV25-1 and TRBJ2-3, is EADIYQTPRYLVIGTGKKITLECSQTMGHDKMYWYQQDPGMELHLIHYSYGVNSTEKGDLSSESTVSRIRTEHFPLTLESARPSHTSQYLCASSKTGGSSTDTQYFGPGTRLTVL.

This chain uses TRBV12-3 or TRBV12-4 with TRBJ1-1; D not resolved. This CDR3 is 16 amino acids long. V gave up 4 bases and J gave up 3 bases, with 18 bases separating them. This CDR3 reads CASSSRHFPGDTEAFF. CDR3 nucleotides: TGTGCCAGCAGTTCCAGACACTTTCCTGGGGACACTGAAGCTTTCTTT.

V and J are TRBV7-8 and TRBJ1-2; 11 positions match TRBD1. V lost 5 bases to trimming and J lost 4 bases; unmatched junction nucleotides: 9. The CDR3 spans 16 residues. CDR1 is SGHVS and CDR2 is FQNEAQ in the germline V gene. CDR3 protein: CASSQRWDRGGYGYTF. The DNA of the CDR3 is TGTGCCAGCAGCCAGCGATGGGACAGGGGGGGCTATGGCTACACCTTC.

In its sample, this clonotype was seen many times. This chain connects TRBV20-1 to TRBJ2-1; 7 bases are a match to TRBD2. The length of the CDR3 is 14 residues. CDR1 DFQATT and CDR2 SNEGSKA come from the germline V gene (reference sequence). J was trimmed by 6 bases and V by 2 bases; bases with no gene match: 7. The CDR3 nucleotides read TGCAGTGCTAGATACCCGGGGGGTTCCAATGAGCAGTTCTTC. It yields the protein CSARYPGGSNEQFF.

The chain combines TRBV28 with TRBJ2-1; D perhaps matches TRBD1 (6 bases). Trimming shortened V by 2 bases and J by 0 bases, and 11 bases separated the two germline ends. Germline CDR1 and CDR2: MDHEN and SYDVKM. CDR3 length equals 16 residues. CDR3 residues: CASSLSGGLSYNEQFF. The CDR3 DNA reads TGTGCCAGCAGTTTAAGTGGGGGCCTCTCCTACAATGAGCAGTTCTTC. Based on the CDR3 plus reference TRBV28 and TRBJ2-1, the full variable domain is DVKVTQSSRYLVKRTGEKVFLECVQDMDHENMFWYRQDPGLGLRLIYFSYDVKMKEKGDIPEGYSVSREKKERFSLILESASTNQTSMYLCASSLSGGLSYNEQFFGPGTRLTVL.

To note about this clonotype: This may be a read error: a much more frequent sequence differs by one nucleotide. The chain couples TRBV5-1 to TRBJ2-1; TRBD1 matches 8 bases. The J call is doubtful: the DNA matches TRBJ2-7 better. Germline V gene data show CDR1 as SGHRS and CDR2 as YFSETQ. The CDR3 has 16 amino acids. CDR3 amino acids: CASSLLATGVYNEQYF. The CDR3 region has the DNA TGCGCCAGCAGCTTGCTCGCGACAGGGGTCTACAATGAGCAGTACTTC.

This clonotype occurred once. The rearrangement uses TRBV7-2 and TRBJ1-5; D is ambiguous. The CDR3 covers 13 residues. Trimming removed 5 bases at V and 6 bases at J, with 11 bases between. Germline V CDR1 and CDR2: SGHTA, FQGNSA. DNA for the CDR3: TGTGCCAGCAGCAAAGCCGATGTTCAGCCCCAGCATTTT. This sequence encodes CASSKADVQPQHF.

The chain joins TRBV9 to TRBJ2-3; D possibly corresponds to TRBD2 (5 bases). Germline CDR1 SGDLS, CDR2 YYNGEE. Trimming cost V 3 bases and J 0 bases, with 20 bases left between them. This CDR3 has 18 amino acids. The CDR3 sequence: CASSGPIKADASTDTQYF. The DNA of the CDR3 is TGTGCCAGCAGCGGACCGATAAAAGCGGACGCTAGCACAGATACGCAGTATTTT.

V is TRBV4-2 and J is TRBJ2-1, with TRBD2 identical over 13 bases. Per the germline V gene, CDR1 is LGHNA and CDR2 is YNFKEQ. This CDR3 has 17 residues. The junction had 9 bases not matched to a gene; V was cut back by 0 bases and J by 10 bases. The CDR3: CASSQEGGTSGDGEQFF. The CDR3 nucleotides are TGTGCCAGCAGCCAAGAAGGTGGGACTAGCGGGGACGGAGAGCAGTTCTTC.

The rearrangement joins TRBV6-6 to TRBJ1-4, with D possibly matching TRBD1 (5 bases). The CDR3 contains 15 residues. V was clipped by 6 bases and J by 16 bases, with 27 bases between them. Germline V CDR1 and CDR2: MNHNY, SVGAGI (reference sequence). This CDR3 reads CASSRGVWLMKNWFF. The CDR3 DNA is TGTGCCAGCAGCCGGGGGGTCTGGCTAATGAAAAACTGGTTTTTT.

This clonotype was detected only a few times. This chain links TRBV20-1 with TRBJ2-5; D is uncertain. The CDR3 is 14 residues long. Trimming took 5 bases from V and 11 from J, leaving 24 bases between them. Germline CDR1 is DFQATT and CDR2 is SNEGSKA (reference sequence). This CDR3 is CSAGRRNGRNPQYF. DNA of the CDR3: TGCAGTGCTGGACGGAGAAATGGCCGAAACCCACAGTACTTC.

The rearrangement links TRBV2 to TRBJ2-7, with D possibly being TRBD2 (5 bases). CDR1 is SNHLY, CDR2 FYNNEI, per germline. V lost 4 bases to trimming and J lost 0 bases, with 13 bases between them. The CDR3 totals 15 residues. The CDR3 protein is CASSGSMEASYEQYF. The DNA of the CDR3 is TGTGCCAGCAGTGGGAGTATGGAGGCCTCCTACGAGCAGTACTTC.